Below are 32 T cell receptor beta chains sequenced from a single sample in a study of cytomegalovirus exposure and HLA in healthy donors (dated by TCRdb to about 2017). The library was made by the immunoSEQ multiplex PCR assay. The multiplex PCR relied on a mix of 60 forward primers for TCR Vbeta segments and 13 reverse primers for TCR Jbeta segments. TCRdb holds this immuneACCESS table with in-frame rearrangements only. Some clones are missing; in checked studies, unresolved V genes explain under half, and the rest has no known cause. The sample table includes some 64,000 clones. Approximately 1.7% of the sample belongs to the ten largest clones. Sequenced sample: PBMCs. These receptor sequences come from a woman aged 30 to 39 in good health and CMV-seronegative.

This chain uses TRBV18 with TRBJ1-1; D gene unclear. The V end was cut by 2 bases, the J end by 6 bases, with 16 bases between. Germline-derived CDR1 and CDR2 are KGHSH and LQKENI. CDR3 length: 15 amino acids. DNA of the CDR3: TGTGCCAGCTCACCATTAAGTCCCCCGAGGGCTGAAGCTTTCTTT. This encodes CASSPLSPPRAEAFF. Full variable domain (missing parts from reference TRBV18 and TRBJ1-1): NAGVMQNPRHLVRRRGQEARLRCSPMKGHSHVYWYRQLPEEGLKFMVYLQKENIIDESGMPKERFSAEFPKEGPSILRIQQVVRGDSAAYFCASSPLSPPRAEAFFGQGTRLTVV.

The V gene is TRBV7-2, the J gene TRBJ2-1, with 7 bases aligning to TRBD1. CDR1 and CDR2 from the germline V gene are SGHTA and FQGNSA. Unmatched junction bases numbered 4, after V lost 8 bases and J lost 9 bases. The CDR3 is 11 amino acids. The CDR3, as DNA: TGTGCCAGCCATAACAGGGGTGAGCAGTTCTTC. Protein: CASHNRGEQFF.

The chain couples TRBV6-5 to TRBJ1-3; D not certain. From germline, CDR1 is MNHEY and CDR2 SVGAGI. The CDR3 is made up of 14 amino acids. V was pared by 6 bases and J by 8 bases, with 17 bases between. CDR3 in amino acids: CASRRSREADTIYF. CDR3 in DNA: TGTGCCAGCAGGCGATCAAGGGAGGCGGACACCATATATTTT.

V usage is TRBV5-6 and J usage is TRBJ2-3; tentative D call: TRBD1 (6 bases). Between the trimmed V and J ends, which lost 3 bases and 3 bases, there was a span of 23 bases. Germline-derived CDR1 and CDR2 are SGHDT and YYEEEE. The CDR3 sequence is 18 residues long. CDR3 sequence: CASSWGQGQLRKTDTQYF. The CDR3 nucleotides are TGTGCCAGCAGCTGGGGCCAAGGACAGTTAAGAAAGACAGATACGCAGTATTTT.

The chain has TRBV27 and TRBJ1-5; TRBD1 is a possible D gene (5 bases). The germline V gene encodes CDR1 MNHEY and CDR2 SMNVEV (reference sequence). Trimming took 5 bases from V and 3 from J, leaving 17 bases between them. There are 16 residues in the CDR3. The CDR3 is CASSPGVGGLNQPQHF. The CDR3 DNA follows: TGTGCCAGCAGTCCCGGGGTGGGGGGTCTCAATCAGCCCCAGCATTTT.

V usage is TRBV7-2 and J usage is TRBJ1-5; D might be TRBD1 (6 bases). Germline CDR1 reads SGHTA; CDR2 reads FQGNSA. CDR3 length: 18 amino acids. Trimming took 5 bases from V and 0 from J, leaving 20 bases between them. The CDR3 DNA follows: TGTGCCAGCAGCCCCGGTTGGGGGCCCAGGGATAGCAATCAGCCCCAGCATTTT. Translated, it gives CASSPGWGPRDSNQPQHF. Full variable domain (rest looked up from reference TRBV7-2 and TRBJ1-5): GAGVSQSPSNKVTEKGKDVELRCDPISGHTALYWYRQSLGQGLEFLIYFQGNSAPDKSGLPSDRFSAERTGGSVSTLTIQRTQQEDSAVYLCASSPGWGPRDSNQPQHFGDGTRLSIL.

As DNA, the CDR3 is TGTGCCAGCAGTTACGAGGCTTCGGGGGCCAACGTCCTGACTTTC. It translates to CASSYEASGANVLTF. The genes are TRBV6-6 and TRBJ2-6; D unclear. This CDR3 is built from 15 residues. The V and J ends lost 2 bases and 4 bases respectively, with 9 bases between them. Germline values: CDR1 MNHNY, CDR2 SVGAGI (reference sequence).

This chain uses TRBV7-9 with TRBJ1-1; possible D gene TRBD1, 6 bases. Trimming stripped 4 bases from V and 1 base from J, with 19 bases between. CDR1 SEHNR and CDR2 FQNEAQ come from the germline V gene (reference sequence). The CDR3 is made up of 17 amino acids. The CDR3 sequence is CASSSPKRGPGNTEAFF. The CDR3 region has the DNA TGTGCCAGCAGCTCCCCAAAGCGGGGGCCAGGGAACACTGAAGCTTTCTTT.

This sequence joins TRBV19 and TRBJ1-2; 7 bases match TRBD1. CDR1 LNHDA and CDR2 SQIVND come from the germline V gene (reference sequence). The CDR3 runs 15 residues. Trimming cost V 6 bases and J 2 bases; bases outside gene matches: 9. CDR3 in amino acids: CASRASAQGNYGYTF. DNA for the CDR3: TGTGCCAGTAGGGCCAGCGCACAGGGGAACTATGGCTACACCTTC.

The gene calls are TRBV5-1 and TRBJ2-1; possible D gene TRBD2, 6 bases. This CDR3 contains 13 residues. Germline V gives CDR1 SGHRS, CDR2 YFSETQ. Trimming removed 4 bases from V and 7 bases from J, with 12 bases in between. Here the CDR3 reads CASSGGIINEQFF. For the CDR3, the DNA is TGCGCCAGCAGCGGCGGGATTATAAATGAGCAGTTCTTC.

The chain carries TRBV7-9 and TRBJ1-1; D gene ambiguous. The V gene's germline CDR1 is SEHNR and CDR2 FQNEAQ (reference sequence). The V gene lost 1 base and the J gene lost 4 bases, with 7 bases spanning the gap. The CDR3 extends over 13 amino acids. In DNA, the CDR3 is TGTGCCAGCAGCTTAGATAGCAGCACTGAAGCTTTCTTT. It specifies CASSLDSSTEAFF.

The chain combines TRBV28 with TRBJ1-2; 7 bases fit TRBD1. There are 13 residues in the CDR3. J gave up 8 bases and V 1 base, and 4 bases lay outside the gene matches. Germline loops: CDR1 MDHEN, CDR2 SYDVKM. CDR3: CASSLSTGLGYTF. In nucleotides, the CDR3 is TGTGCCAGCAGTTTATCGACAGGGCTGGGCTACACCTTC.

The CDR3 coding sequence is TGTGCCAGCAGTCGAAGACAGGGGGACTCCTACGAGCAGTACTTC. Translation gives CASSRRQGDSYEQYF. This chain links TRBV6-5 with TRBJ2-7; 9 nucleotides agree with TRBD1. Germline V gene data show CDR1 as MNHEY and CDR2 as SVGAGI. V lost 5 bases to trimming and J lost 0 bases; unmatched junction nucleotides: 5. This CDR3 is built from 15 residues.

About this clone: At one end the junction does not follow the germline gene, possibly because of a read error. The V call is TRBV7-7, the J call TRBJ2-3; 14 bases fit TRBD2. CDR3 length: 16 amino acids. Per germline, CDR1 SSHAT and CDR2 FNYEAQ (reference sequence). The CDR3 protein is CASSRTSGGSTDTQYF. DNA for the CDR3: TGTGCTAGCAGCCGGACTAGCGGGGGGAGCACAGATACGCAGTATTTT.

The V gene is TRBV28, the J gene TRBJ2-5, with D perhaps matching TRBD1 (6 bases). Germline V gene data show CDR1 as MDHEN and CDR2 as SYDVKM. Between the trimmed V and J ends, which lost 5 bases and 2 bases, there was a span of 9 bases. The CDR3 runs 13 residues. The CDR3, as DNA: TGTGCCAGCAGTCGAGGGGGACAAGAGACCCAGTACTTC. Translating gives CASSRGGQETQYF.

The CDR3 DNA sequence: TGTGCTCTTTCTAGACAGCTGAACACTGAAGCTTTCTTT. It encodes CALSRQLNTEAFF. J is TRBJ1-1 and V is TRBV14; possibly TRBD1 for D (5 bases). From germline, CDR1 is SGHDN and CDR2 FVKESK. The CDR3 runs 13 residues.

The gene calls are TRBV2 and TRBJ2-1; 12 nucleotides match TRBD2. Unmatched junction bases numbered 12, after V lost 8 bases and J lost 7 bases. The CDR3 is made up of 16 amino acids. Germline-derived CDR1 and CDR2 are SNHLY and FYNNEI. The CDR3 coding sequence is TGTGCCAGCCGCGTAGCTAGCGGGGGGGCAGGGAATGAGCAGTTCTTC. Its protein product is CASRVASGGAGNEQFF. Full variable domain (missing parts from reference TRBV2 and TRBJ2-1): EPEVTQTPSHQVTQMGQEVILRCVPISNHLYFYWYRQILGQKVEFLVSFYNNEISEKSEIFDDQFSVERPDGSNFTLKIRSTKLEDSAMYFCASRVASGGAGNEQFFGPGTRLTVL.

Comment on this clone: Other DNA sequences from this sample encode an identical CDR3 as well. This chain uses TRBV25-1 with TRBJ2-3; D is unresolved. V lost 4 bases to trimming and J lost 2 bases, with 16 bases between them. The CDR3 is 16 amino acids. Germline-derived CDR1 and CDR2 are MGHDK and SYGVNS. The CDR3 DNA reads TGTGCCAGCAGTGTAAAATGGGCACCACACACAGATACGCAGTATTTT. Translation: CASSVKWAPHTDTQYF.

The gene calls are TRBV25-1 and TRBJ1-2; 7 bases are a match to TRBD1. The CDR3 is made up of 14 amino acids. Looked up from germline, CDR1 is MGHDK and CDR2 is SYGVNS. After removal of 8 bases from V and 7 bases from J, the junction contained 13 bases not matched to a gene. The DNA of the CDR3 is TGTGCCAGCCGGGCCCAGACAGGGAAGGGTGGCTACACCTTC. The encoded protein is CASRAQTGKGGYTF.

The chain employs TRBV2 and TRBJ2-5, with D tentatively TRBD1 (6 bases). Trimming shortened V by 5 bases and J by 0 bases, and 10 bases separated the two germline ends. The germline CDR1 and CDR2 sequences are SNHLY and FYNNEI. The CDR3 loop spans 14 amino acids. The CDR3 sequence is CASSTDRHQETQYF. CDR3 nucleotides: TGTGCCAGCAGTACGGACAGACACCAAGAGACCCAGTACTTC.

The CDR3 reads CASSPPAGYGDYGYTF. Written as DNA, the CDR3 is TGTGCCAGCTCACCACCGGCCGGGTACGGAGACTATGGCTACACCTTC. The J gene is TRBJ1-2, the V gene TRBV18; D is uncertain. V was cut by 0 bases and J by 3 bases, with 14 bases left in between. Germline V gene lookup returns CDR1 KGHSH and CDR2 LQKENI. The CDR3 is 16 residues long.

The V call is TRBV6-1, the J call TRBJ1-6; possible D gene TRBD1, 6 bases. Germline V gene sequence: CDR1 MNHNS, CDR2 SASEGT. CDR3 length equals 14 residues. Trimming stripped 10 bases from V and 4 bases from J, with 14 bases between. The CDR3 loop reads CATQTGPYNSPLHF. The CDR3 DNA follows: TGTGCCACCCAGACAGGCCCTTATAATTCACCCCTCCACTTT.

The chain links TRBV5-1 to TRBJ2-5, with 9 bases that match TRBD2. This CDR3 region has 16 residues. Losses at the gene ends were 1 base for V and 1 base for J; bases not matched to a gene: 5. CDR1 SGHRS and CDR2 YFSETQ come from the germline V gene. The CDR3 region has the DNA TGCGCCAGCAGCTTGCGCTTAGCGGGGGCCCAAGAGACCCAGTACTTC. Encoded protein: CASSLRLAGAQETQYF. The variable domain in full, with the rest retrieved from reference TRBV5-1 and TRBJ2-5, is KAGVTQTPRYLIKTRGQQVTLSCSPISGHRSVSWYQQTPGQGLQFLFEYFSETQRNKGNFPGRFSGRQFSNSRSEMNVSTLELGDSALYLCASSLRLAGAQETQYFGPGTRLLVL.

The J gene is TRBJ2-7, the V gene TRBV6-1; perhaps TRBD2 as D (5 bases). Trimming removed 3 bases from V and 7 bases from J, with 13 bases in between. CDR1 and CDR2 (germline): MNHNS, SASEGT. There are 13 residues in the CDR3. CDR3 residues: CASSETGLWEQYF. As DNA, the CDR3 is TGTGCCAGCAGTGAGACCGGACTTTGGGAGCAGTACTTC.

The chain joins TRBV4-1 to TRBJ2-7, with 8 nucleotides matching TRBD2. Germline assignment: CDR1 MGHRA and CDR2 YSYEKL. CDR3 length: 15 residues. Unmatched junction bases numbered 4, after V lost 1 base and J lost 2 bases. The CDR3 region has the DNA TGCGCCAGCAGCCAAGGGCTAGCGGGTCCCTACGAGCAGTACTTC. Protein: CASSQGLAGPYEQYF.

For the CDR3, the DNA is TGTGCCAGCAGCCCGGGGGGGAACAGGGTGGAGACCCAGTACTTC. As protein: CASSPGGNRVETQYF. The rearrangement links TRBV9 to TRBJ2-5, with 8 bases matching TRBD2. The CDR3 contains 15 residues. CDR1 and CDR2 (germline): SGDLS, YYNGEE. Trimming cost V 4 bases and J 5 bases; bases outside gene matches: 10.

The chain combines TRBV7-2 with TRBJ2-3; 10 bases agree with TRBD2. Germline lookup yields CDR1 SGHTA and CDR2 FQGNSA. The CDR3 runs to 15 residues. V lost 3 bases, J lost 5 bases, and 5 bases stayed unmatched. CDR3 loop: CASSFVSSGGDTQYF. The CDR3 region has the DNA TGTGCCAGCAGCTTCGTTTCTAGCGGGGGAGATACGCAGTATTTT.

The chain has TRBV5-1 and TRBJ2-5; D is unresolved. Germline V gene lookup returns CDR1 SGHRS and CDR2 YFSETQ. CDR3 length: 12 amino acids. V was trimmed by 5 bases and J by 1 base, leaving 6 bases between them. The CDR3 reads CASSHFQETQYF. In DNA form, the CDR3 reads TGCGCCAGCAGTCACTTCCAAGAGACCCAGTACTTC.

The chain has TRBV5-1 and TRBJ1-1; D is possibly TRBD1 (6 bases). CDR1 is SGHRS, CDR2 YFSETQ, per germline. The CDR3 has 14 residues. V was shortened by 4 bases and J by 5 bases, with 15 bases between the two germline ends. In nucleotides, the CDR3 is TGCGCCAGCAGCGAAACAGGGTCTTGGACTGAAGCTTTCTTT. Its protein is CASSETGSWTEAFF.

The V and J genes are TRBV15 and TRBJ2-7, with D perhaps TRBD2 (6 bases). This CDR3 has 16 amino acids. Trimming removed 0 bases at V and 2 bases at J, with 14 bases between. CDR1 and CDR2 from the germline V gene are LNHNV and YYDKDF (reference sequence). In nucleotides, the CDR3 is TGTGCCACCAGCAGAGATTTCGACTCTAGCGCCTACGAGCAGTACTTC. Translating it yields CATSRDFDSSAYEQYF.

The rearrangement joins TRBV6-5 to TRBJ1-2; possible D gene TRBD1, 5 bases. V was trimmed by 7 bases and J by 8 bases, leaving 14 bases between them. CDR1 MNHEY and CDR2 SVGAGI come from the germline V gene. This CDR3 comprises 12 residues. In DNA, the CDR3 is TGTGCCAGCACCTCGGGGGAGATAGGCTACACCTTC. Protein sequence: CASTSGEIGYTF.

The rearrangement joins TRBV19 to TRBJ2-7, with D maybe TRBD1 (6 bases). The CDR3 sequence is 13 residues long. CDR1 and CDR2 from the germline V gene are LNHDA and SQIVND (reference sequence). The V end lost 1 base, the J end lost 4 bases, and 8 bases lay between the germline ends. CDR3 nucleotides: TGTGCCAGTAGTATAGGGCAGGGGTACGAGCAGTACTTC. Translating it yields CASSIGQGYEQYF.